This T cell receptor (beta chain) stems from a study of cytomegalovirus exposure and HLA in healthy donors. In the study overall: Of all 380 or so donors who were genotyped, 75% to 85% belonged to the Caucasian-associated ancestry cluster.

General study findings and limits: Reports state that TCR beta sequences accurately predicted most subjects' HLA-A and HLA-B alleles. It was only CMV serostatus that was available as immune exposure information. Altogether, about 160 TCR beta chains were recorded as cytomegalovirus-associated.

A multiplex PCR was run with 60 Vbeta primers and 13 Jbeta primers. Assay: immunoSEQ multiplex PCR; the TCRdb copy retains only in-frame clones and omits some. The sample has about 120,000 clones, roughly 82% seen once. The CDR3 extends over 16 amino acids. From germline, CDR1 is ENHRY and CDR2 SYGVKD. The V gene lost 0 bases and the J gene lost 0 bases, with 9 bases spanning the gap. In the case of this clone: Its antigen is still unknown.

The chain has TRBV10-3 and TRBJ1-5; D unclear. Sequenced: PBMCs. This receptor was obtained from a male donor in good health and CMV-seropositive. The CDR3, as DNA: TGTGCCATCAGTGAGTCTCAACAGCTTAGCAATCAGCCCCAGCATTTT. Translation gives CAISESQQLSNQPQHF.